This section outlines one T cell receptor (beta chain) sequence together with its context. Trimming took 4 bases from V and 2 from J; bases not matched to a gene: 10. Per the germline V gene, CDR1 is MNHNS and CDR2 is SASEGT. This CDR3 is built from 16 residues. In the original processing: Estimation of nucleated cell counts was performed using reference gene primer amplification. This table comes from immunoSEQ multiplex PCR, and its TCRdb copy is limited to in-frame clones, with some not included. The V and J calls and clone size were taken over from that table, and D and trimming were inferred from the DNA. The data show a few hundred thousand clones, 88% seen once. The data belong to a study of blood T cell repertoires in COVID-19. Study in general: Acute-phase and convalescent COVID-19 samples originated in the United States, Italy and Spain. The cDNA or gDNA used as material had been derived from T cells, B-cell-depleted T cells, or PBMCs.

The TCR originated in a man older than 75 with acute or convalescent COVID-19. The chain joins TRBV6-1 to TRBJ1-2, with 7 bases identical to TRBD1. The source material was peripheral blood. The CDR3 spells CASSALGQVTNYGYTF. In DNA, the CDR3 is TGTGCCAGCAGTGCCCTCGGACAGGTGACGAACTATGGCTACACCTTC.